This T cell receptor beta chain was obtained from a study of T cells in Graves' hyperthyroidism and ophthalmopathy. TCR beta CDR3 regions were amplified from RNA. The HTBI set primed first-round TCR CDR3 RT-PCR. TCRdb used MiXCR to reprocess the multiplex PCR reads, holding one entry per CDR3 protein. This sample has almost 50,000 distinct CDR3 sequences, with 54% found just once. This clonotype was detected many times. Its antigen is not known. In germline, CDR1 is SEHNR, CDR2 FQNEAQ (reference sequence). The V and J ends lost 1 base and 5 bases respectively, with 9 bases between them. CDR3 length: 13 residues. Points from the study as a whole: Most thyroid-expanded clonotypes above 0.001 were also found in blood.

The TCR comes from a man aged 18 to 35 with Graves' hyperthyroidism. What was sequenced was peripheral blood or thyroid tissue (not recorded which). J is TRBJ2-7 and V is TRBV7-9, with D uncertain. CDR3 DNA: TGTGCCAGCAGCTTAGGGTGGGTCGACGAGCAGTACTTC. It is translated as CASSLGWVDEQYF.